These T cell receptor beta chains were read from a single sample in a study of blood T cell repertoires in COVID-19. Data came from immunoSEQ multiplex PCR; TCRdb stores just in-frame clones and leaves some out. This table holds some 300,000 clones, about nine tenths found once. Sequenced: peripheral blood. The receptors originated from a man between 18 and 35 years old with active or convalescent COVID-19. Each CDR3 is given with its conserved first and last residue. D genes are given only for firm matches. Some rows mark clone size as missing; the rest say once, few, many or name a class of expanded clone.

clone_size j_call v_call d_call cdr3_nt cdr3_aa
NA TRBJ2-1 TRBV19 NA TGTGCCAGTAGTATTCACAGGGTTGATGGTTCCTACAATGAGCAGTTCTTC CASSIHRVDGSYNEQFF
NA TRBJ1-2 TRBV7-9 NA TGTGCCAGCAGCCCATTCCCCCCGGTCAACTATGGCTACACCTTC CASSPFPPVNYGYTF
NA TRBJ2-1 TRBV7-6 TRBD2 TGTGCCAGCAGCCCCAGTCGGGAGGGCCGAGGCAATGAGCAGTTCTTC CASSPSREGRGNEQFF
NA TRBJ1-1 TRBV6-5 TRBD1 TGTGCCAGCAGATCAAACAGGGGTGGACCCACTGAAGCTTTCTTT CASRSNRGGPTEAFF
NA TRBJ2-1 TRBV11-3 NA TGTGCCAGCAGCTTAGGGATTGGAGGTGAGCAGTTCTTC CASSLGIGGEQFF
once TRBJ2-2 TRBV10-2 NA TGCGCCAGCAGTGTACTTTCCGTGACCGGGGAGCTGTTTTTT CASSVLSVTGELFF
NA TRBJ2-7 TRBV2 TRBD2 TGTGCCAGCCGGGGGGTGCAGACGGGCTCCTACGAGCAGTACTTC CASRGVQTGSYEQYF
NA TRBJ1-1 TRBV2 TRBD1 TGTGCCAGCAGTGTGGACAGGGGGCTCTCTGAAGCTTTCTTT CASSVDRGLSEAFF
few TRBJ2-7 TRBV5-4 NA TGTGCCAGCAGCAAGGACCCGGGAGTGGGCGAGCAGTACTTC CASSKDPGVGEQYF
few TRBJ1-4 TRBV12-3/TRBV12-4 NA TGTGCCAGCAGTCCCCATAATGAAAAACTGTTTTTT CASSPHNEKLFF
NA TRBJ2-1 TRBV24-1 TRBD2 TGTGCCACCAGTGATCAAAAGAGGACTAGCGGGTACAATGAGCAGTTCTTC CATSDQKRTSGYNEQFF
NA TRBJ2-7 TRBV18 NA TGTGCCAGCTCACTTTCACACCTCAGCTCCTACGAGCAGTACTTC CASSLSHLSSYEQYF
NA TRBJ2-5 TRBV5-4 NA TGTGCCAGCACCCCTGGGCTCCAAGAGACCCAGTACTTC CASTPGLQETQYF
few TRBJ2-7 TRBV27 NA TGTGCCAGCAAACCGGGACTGTCAGATTACGAGCAGTACTTC CASKPGLSDYEQYF
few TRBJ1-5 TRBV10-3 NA TGTGCCATCAGTGCGGGTCTTAGCAATCAGCCCCAGCATTTT CAISAGLSNQPQHF
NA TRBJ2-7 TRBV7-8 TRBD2 TGTGCCAGCAGCTCCCGGGGTCTAGCGGGAGGGACCTACGAGCAGTACTTC CASSSRGLAGGTYEQYF
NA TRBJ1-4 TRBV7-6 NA TGTGCCAGCAGTTCAACAGGGACACGCTCGGAAAAACTGTTTTTT CASSSTGTRSEKLFF
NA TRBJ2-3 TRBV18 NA TGTGCCAGCTCACCGCAGGGGTGGACAGATACGCAGTATTTT CASSPQGWTDTQYF
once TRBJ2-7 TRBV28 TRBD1 TGTGCCAGCAAAAGGACAGGGCGAATTTCCTACGAGCAGTACTTC CASKRTGRISYEQYF
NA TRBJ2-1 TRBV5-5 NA TGTGCCAGCAGCTTCCTCTTTGGGGACTCAAACAATGAGCAGTTCTTC CASSFLFGDSNNEQFF
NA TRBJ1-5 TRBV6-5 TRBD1 TGTGCCAGCAGGACAGGGTTTTATAGCAATCAGCCCCAGCATTTT CASRTGFYSNQPQHF
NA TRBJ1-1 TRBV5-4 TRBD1 TGTGCCAGCAGCTTCCGACAGGGGACAGGTGAAGCTTTCTTT CASSFRQGTGEAFF
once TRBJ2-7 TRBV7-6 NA TGTGCCAGCAGCGGCCACGAGGGCCTTTTCTCCTACGAGCAGTACTTC CASSGHEGLFSYEQYF
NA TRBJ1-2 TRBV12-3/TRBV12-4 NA TGTGCCAGCAGTTTGAGCCCGGGGGGCTACACCTTC CASSLSPGGYTF